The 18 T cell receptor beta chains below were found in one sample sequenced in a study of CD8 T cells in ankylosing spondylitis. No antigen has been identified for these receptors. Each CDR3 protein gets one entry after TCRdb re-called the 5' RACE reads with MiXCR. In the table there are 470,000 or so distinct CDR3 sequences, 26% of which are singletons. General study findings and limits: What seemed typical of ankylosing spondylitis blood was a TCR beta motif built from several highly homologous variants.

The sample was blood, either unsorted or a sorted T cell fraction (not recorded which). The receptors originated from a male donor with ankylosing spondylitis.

The CDR3 here is CSVGPRVAYYGYTF. The CDR3 bases are TGCAGCGTTGGTCCCCGAGTAGCATACTATGGCTACACCTTC. The V call is TRBV29-1, the J call TRBJ1-2, with no clear D. The germline CDR1 and CDR2 sequences are SQVTM and ANQGSEA. This CDR3 is 14 amino acids long. Trimming took off 4 bases at V and 3 bases at J, with 15 bases between the two ends. Complete variable domain (other parts from reference TRBV29-1 and TRBJ1-2): SAVISQKPSRDICQRGTSLTIQCQVDSQVTMMFWYRQQPGQSLTLIATANQGSEATYESGFVIDKFPISRPNLTFSTLTVSNMSPEDSSIYLCSVGPRVAYYGYTFGSGTRLTVV.

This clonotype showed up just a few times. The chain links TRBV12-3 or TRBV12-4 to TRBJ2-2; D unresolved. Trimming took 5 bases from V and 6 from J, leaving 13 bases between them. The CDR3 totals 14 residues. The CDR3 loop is CASSPEPRAGELFF. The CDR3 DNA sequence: TGTGCCAGCAGTCCTGAACCGAGAGCCGGGGAGCTGTTTTTT.

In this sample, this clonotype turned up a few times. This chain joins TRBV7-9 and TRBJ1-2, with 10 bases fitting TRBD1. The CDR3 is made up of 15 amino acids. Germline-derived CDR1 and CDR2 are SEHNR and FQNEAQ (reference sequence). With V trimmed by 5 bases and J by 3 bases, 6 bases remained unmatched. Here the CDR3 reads CASSPGQGGYYGYTF. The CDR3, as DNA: TGTGCCAGCAGCCCTGGACAGGGGGGGTACTATGGCTACACCTTC.

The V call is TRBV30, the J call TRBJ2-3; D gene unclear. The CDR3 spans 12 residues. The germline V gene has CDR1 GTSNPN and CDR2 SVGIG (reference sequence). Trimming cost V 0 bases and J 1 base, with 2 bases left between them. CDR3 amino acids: CAWSVGTDTQYF. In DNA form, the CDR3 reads TGTGCCTGGAGTGTGGGCACAGATACGCAGTATTTT. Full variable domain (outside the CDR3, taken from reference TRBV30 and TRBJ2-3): SQTIHQWPATLVQPVGSPLSLECTVEGTSNPNLYWYRQAAGRGLQLLFYSVGIGQISSEVPQNLSASRPQDRQFILSSKKLLLSDSGFYLCAWSVGTDTQYFGPGTRLTVL.

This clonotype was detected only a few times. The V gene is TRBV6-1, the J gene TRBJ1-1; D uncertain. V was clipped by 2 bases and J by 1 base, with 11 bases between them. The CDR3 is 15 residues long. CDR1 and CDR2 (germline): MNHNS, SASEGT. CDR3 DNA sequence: TGTGCCAGCAGTGAAACGCTGCCTAAGAACACTGAAGCTTTCTTT. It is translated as CASSETLPKNTEAFF.

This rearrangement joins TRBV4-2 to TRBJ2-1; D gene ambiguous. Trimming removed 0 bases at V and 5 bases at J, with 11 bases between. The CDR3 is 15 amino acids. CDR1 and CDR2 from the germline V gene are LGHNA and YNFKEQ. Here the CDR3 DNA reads TGTGCCAGCAGCCAAGATAAGGAGTTTAACAATGAGCAGTTCTTC. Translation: CASSQDKEFNNEQFF.

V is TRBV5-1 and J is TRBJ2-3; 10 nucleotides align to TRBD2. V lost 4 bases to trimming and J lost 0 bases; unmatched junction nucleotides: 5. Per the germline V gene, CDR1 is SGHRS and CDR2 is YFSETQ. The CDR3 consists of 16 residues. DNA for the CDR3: TGCGCCAGCAGCGCTGGACTAGCGGATAGCACAGATACGCAGTATTTT. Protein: CASSAGLADSTDTQYF.

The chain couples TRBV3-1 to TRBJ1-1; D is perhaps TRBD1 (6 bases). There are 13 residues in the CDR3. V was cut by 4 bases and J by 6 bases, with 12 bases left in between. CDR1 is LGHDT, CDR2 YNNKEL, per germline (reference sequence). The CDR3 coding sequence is TGTGCCAGCAGCCCCTCAGGGGCAGCTGAAGCTTTCTTT. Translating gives CASSPSGAAEAFF.

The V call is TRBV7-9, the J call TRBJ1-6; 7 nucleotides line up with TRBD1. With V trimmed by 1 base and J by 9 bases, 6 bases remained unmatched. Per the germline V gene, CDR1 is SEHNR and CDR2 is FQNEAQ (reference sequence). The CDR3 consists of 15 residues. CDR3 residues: CASSLDVTGFSPLHF. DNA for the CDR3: TGTGCCAGCAGCTTAGATGTGACAGGGTTTTCACCCCTCCACTTT.

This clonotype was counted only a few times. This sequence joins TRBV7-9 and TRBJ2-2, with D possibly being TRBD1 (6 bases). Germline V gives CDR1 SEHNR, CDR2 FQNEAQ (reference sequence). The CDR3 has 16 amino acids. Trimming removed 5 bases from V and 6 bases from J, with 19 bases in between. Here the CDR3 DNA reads TGTGCCAGCAGCCCCTATTTGGGACAAATACCCGGGGAGCTGTTTTTT. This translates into CASSPYLGQIPGELFF. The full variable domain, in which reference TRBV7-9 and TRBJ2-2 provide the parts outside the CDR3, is DTGVSQNPRHKITKRGQNVTFRCDPISEHNRLYWYRQTLGQGPEFLTYFQNEAQLEKSRLLSDRFSAERPKGSFSTLEIQRTEQGDSAMYLCASSPYLGQIPGELFFGEGSRLTVL.

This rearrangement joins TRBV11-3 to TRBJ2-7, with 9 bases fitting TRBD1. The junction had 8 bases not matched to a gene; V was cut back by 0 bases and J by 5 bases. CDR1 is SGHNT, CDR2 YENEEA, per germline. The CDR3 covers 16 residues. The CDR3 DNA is TGTGCCAGCAGCTTAGATCTAATCCGGGACAGGGACGAGCAGTACTTC. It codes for CASSLDLIRDRDEQYF.

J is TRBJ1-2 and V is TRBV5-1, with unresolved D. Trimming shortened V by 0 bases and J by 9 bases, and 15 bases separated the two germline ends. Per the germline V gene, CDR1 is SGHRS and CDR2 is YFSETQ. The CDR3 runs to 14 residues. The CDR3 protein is CASSLAGRESSYTF. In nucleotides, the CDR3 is TGCGCCAGCAGCTTGGCCGGGAGGGAATCTAGCTACACCTTC.

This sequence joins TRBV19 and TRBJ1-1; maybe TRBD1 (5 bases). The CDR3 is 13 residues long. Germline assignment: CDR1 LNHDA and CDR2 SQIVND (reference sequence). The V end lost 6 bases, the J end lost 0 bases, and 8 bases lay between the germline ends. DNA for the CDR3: TGTGCCAGTAGATGGGGCTTGAACACTGAAGCTTTCTTT. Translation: CASRWGLNTEAFF.

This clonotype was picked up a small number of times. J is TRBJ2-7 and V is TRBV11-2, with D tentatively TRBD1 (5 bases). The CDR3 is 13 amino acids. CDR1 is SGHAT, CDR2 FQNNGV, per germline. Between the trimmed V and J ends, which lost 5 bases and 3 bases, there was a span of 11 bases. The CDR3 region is CASSTGHYYEQYF. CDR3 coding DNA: TGTGCCAGCAGCACCGGACACTACTACGAGCAGTACTTC.

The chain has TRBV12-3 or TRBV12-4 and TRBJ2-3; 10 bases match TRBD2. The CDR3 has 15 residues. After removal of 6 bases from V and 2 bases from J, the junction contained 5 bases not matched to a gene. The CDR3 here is CASRTGLADTDTQYF. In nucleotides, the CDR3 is TGTGCCAGCAGAACCGGACTAGCGGACACAGATACGCAGTATTTT.

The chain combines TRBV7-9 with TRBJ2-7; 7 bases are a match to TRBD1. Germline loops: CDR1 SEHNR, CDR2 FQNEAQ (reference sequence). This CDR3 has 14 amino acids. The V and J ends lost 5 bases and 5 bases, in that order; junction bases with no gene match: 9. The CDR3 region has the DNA TGTGCCAGCAGCCTGGCGACAGGGAGCCACGAGCAGTACTTC. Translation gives CASSLATGSHEQYF. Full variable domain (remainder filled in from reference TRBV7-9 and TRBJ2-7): DTGVSQNPRHKITKRGQNVTFRCDPISEHNRLYWYRQTLGQGPEFLTYFQNEAQLEKSRLLSDRFSAERPKGSFSTLEIQRTEQGDSAMYLCASSLATGSHEQYFGPGTRLTVT.

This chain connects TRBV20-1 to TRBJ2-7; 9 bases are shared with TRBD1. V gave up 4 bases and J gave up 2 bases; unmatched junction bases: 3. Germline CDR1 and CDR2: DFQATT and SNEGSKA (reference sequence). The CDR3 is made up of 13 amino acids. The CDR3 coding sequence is TGCAGTGCTAAGACAGGGGGGACCTACGAGCAGTACTTC. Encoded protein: CSAKTGGTYEQYF.

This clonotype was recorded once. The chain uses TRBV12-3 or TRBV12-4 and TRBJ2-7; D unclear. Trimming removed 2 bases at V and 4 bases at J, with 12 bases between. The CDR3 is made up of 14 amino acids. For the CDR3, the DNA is TGTGCCAGCAGTTTACCAGAACCACCTTACGAGCAGTACTTC. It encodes CASSLPEPPYEQYF.